This T cell receptor beta chain derives from a study of T cell responses to AZD1222 COVID-19 vaccine. Overall study results and limits: Regions 160-218 and 743-854 dominated among vaccine-associated CD4 TCRs spanning spike. Donors were largely white British and mainly female; clonal diversity was possibly underestimated. The breadth and depth of Spike-specific TCRs increased once two AZD1222 doses had been given.

Germline CDR1 reads MNHEY; CDR2 reads SMNVEV (reference sequence). Trimming removed 4 bases from V and 1 base from J, with 11 bases in between. The CDR3 spans 14 residues. TCRdb keeps only in-frame clones here, not all; method: immunoSEQ multiplex PCR. The sample has over 45,000 clones; around nine tenths are singletons. To note about this clone: What it binds is not known.

The rearrangement links TRBV27 to TRBJ2-7, with D tentatively TRBD1 (6 bases). This TCR was recovered from an adult who received the AZD1222 COVID-19 vaccine. This sample comprised peripheral blood, obtained 28 days after the second AZD1222 dose. The CDR3 bases are TGTGCCAGCAGTTCAGGGGACACTTCCTACGAGCAGTACTTC. This translates into CASSSGDTSYEQYF.